The entry that follows covers one T cell receptor beta chain sequence. Per germline, CDR1 SQVTM and CDR2 ANQGSEA. J lost 3 bases, V lost 2 bases, and 5 bases had no gene match. The CDR3 sequence is 15 residues long. This record belongs to a study of technical replicates of blood from a handful of donors. Here immunoSEQ multiplex PCR was the method, and the copy in TCRdb shows in-frame clones only, minus some. The sample contains under 80,000 clones, around 94% of which appear only once. This receptor was obtained from a human donor in good health. Sample: T cells isolated from PBMCs. The genes are TRBV29-1 and TRBJ1-2, with 11 positions matching TRBD1. CDR3 in amino acids: CSVERTGQGDYGYTF. The CDR3 nucleotides read TGCAGCGTTGAACGAACGGGACAGGGGGACTATGGCTACACCTTC. Together with reference TRBV29-1 and TRBJ1-2, the CDR3 gives the full variable domain: SAVISQKPSRDICQRGTSLTIQCQVDSQVTMMFWYRQQPGQSLTLIATANQGSEATYESGFVIDKFPISRPNLTFSTLTVSNMSPEDSSIYLCSVERTGQGDYGYTFGSGTRLTVV.